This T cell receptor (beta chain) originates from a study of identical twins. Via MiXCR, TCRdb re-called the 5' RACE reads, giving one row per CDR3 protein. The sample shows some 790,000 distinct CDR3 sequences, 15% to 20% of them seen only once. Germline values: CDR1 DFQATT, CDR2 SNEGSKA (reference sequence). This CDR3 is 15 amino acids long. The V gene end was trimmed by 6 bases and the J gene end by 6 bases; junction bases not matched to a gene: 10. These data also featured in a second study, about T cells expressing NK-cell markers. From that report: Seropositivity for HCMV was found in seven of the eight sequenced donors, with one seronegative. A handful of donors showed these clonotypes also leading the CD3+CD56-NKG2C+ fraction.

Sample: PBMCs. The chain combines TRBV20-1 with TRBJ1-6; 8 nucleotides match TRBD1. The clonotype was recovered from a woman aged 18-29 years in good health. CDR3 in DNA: TGCAGTGCCGTCCGACCGGACAGGGTTAATTCACCCCTCCACTTT. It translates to CSAVRPDRVNSPLHF.